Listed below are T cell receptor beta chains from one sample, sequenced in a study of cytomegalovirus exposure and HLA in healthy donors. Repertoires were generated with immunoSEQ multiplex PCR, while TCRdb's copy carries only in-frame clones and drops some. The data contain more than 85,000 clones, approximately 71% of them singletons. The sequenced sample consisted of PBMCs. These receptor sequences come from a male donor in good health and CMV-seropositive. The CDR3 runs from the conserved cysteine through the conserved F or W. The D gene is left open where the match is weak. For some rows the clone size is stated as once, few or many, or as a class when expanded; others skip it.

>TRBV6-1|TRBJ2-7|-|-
TGTGCCAGCAGTTCGTACTCAGGGCCGCTGGGCGAGCAGTACTTC
CASSSYSGPLGEQYF
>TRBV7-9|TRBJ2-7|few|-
TGTGCCAGCAGCTTAGTGGATCGGTTGGGCCCTGGGCAGTACTTC
CASSLVDRLGPGQYF
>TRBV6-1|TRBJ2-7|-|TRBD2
TGTGCCGCAGCGGGAGCCCGCTCCTACGAGCAGTACTTC
CAAAGARSYEQYF
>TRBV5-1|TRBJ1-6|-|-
TGCGCCAGCAGCCGGGGGTCCGATAGCTCCTATAATTCACCCCTCCACTTT
CASSRGSDSSYNSPLHF
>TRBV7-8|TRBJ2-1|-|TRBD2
TGTGCCAGCAGCCCTAAAGGACTAGCGGGAGGGAGTTCCTACAATGAGCAGTTCTTC
CASSPKGLAGGSSYNEQFF
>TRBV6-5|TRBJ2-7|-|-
TGTGCCAGCAGTTACTCGCGTTTTGGTCGGGAATACGAGCAGTACTTC
CASSYSRFGREYEQYF
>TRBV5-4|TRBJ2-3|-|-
TGTGCCAGCAGCCCCCCAACAGCCAGGGCCCCTCATTTT
CASSPPTARAPHF
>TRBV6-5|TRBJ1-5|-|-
TGTGCCAGCAGGAACCTGGGCGATCAGCCCCAGCATTTT
CASRNLGDQPQHF
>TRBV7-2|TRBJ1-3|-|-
TGTGCCAGCAGCTCCAGGGTTGGGTCTGGAAACACCATATATTTT
CASSSRVGSGNTIYF
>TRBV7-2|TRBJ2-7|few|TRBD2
TGTGCCAGCAGGCAAAGCGGGATGTACGAGCAGTACTTC
CASRQSGMYEQYF
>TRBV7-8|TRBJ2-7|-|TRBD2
TGTGCCAGCAGTCCCATCGGGGGGGATTACTCCTACGAGCAGTACTTC
CASSPIGGDYSYEQYF
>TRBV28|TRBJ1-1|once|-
TGTGCCAGCAGTTTAGAAAGCGATGAAGCTTTCTTT
CASSLESDEAFF
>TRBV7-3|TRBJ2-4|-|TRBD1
TGTGCCAGCAGCTCCCGACCTACAGGGGCCCAGTACTTC
CASSSRPTGAQYF
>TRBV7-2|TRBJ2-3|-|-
TGTGCCAGCAGCTTAGCGGCAGCAGATACGCAGTATTTT
CASSLAAADTQYF
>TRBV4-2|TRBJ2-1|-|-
TGTGCCAGCAGCCTAGCGGTGTACAATGAGCAGTTCTTC
CASSLAVYNEQFF
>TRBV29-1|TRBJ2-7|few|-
TGCAGCTCTCAAGAGGCGACAGGAAGCGAGCAGTACTTC
CSSQEATGSEQYF
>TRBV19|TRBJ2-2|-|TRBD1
TGTGCCAGCTCTAGACAGGGGAACACCGGGGAGCTGTTTTTT
CASSRQGNTGELFF
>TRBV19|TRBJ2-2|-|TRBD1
TGTGCCACAAAATACAGGGGGGTGGACACCGGGGAGCTGTTTTTT
CATKYRGVDTGELFF
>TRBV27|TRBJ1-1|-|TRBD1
TGTGCCAGCAGATTCCGGGGACAGGTGAACACTGAAGCTTTCTTT
CASRFRGQVNTEAFF
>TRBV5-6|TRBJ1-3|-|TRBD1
TGTGCCAGCAGCCAACCGGGACAGCCGAACACCATATATTTT
CASSQPGQPNTIYF
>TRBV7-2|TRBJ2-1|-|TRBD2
TGTGCCAGCAGCCCTCCTAGACTAGCCACCTACAATGAGCAGTTCTTC
CASSPPRLATYNEQFF
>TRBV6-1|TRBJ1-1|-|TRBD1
TGTGCCAGCAGCCCGGGACAGGGGACTGAAGCTTTCTTT
CASSPGQGTEAFF
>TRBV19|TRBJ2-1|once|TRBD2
TGTGCCAGTAGTATATCCGGGAGGGGTTACAATGAGCAGTTCTTC
CASSISGRGYNEQFF
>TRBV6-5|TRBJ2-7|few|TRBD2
TGTGCCAGCAGTTACGGACTAGCGTTCGAGCAGTACTTC
CASSYGLAFEQYF
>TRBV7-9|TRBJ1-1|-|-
TGTGCCAGCAGGGGAGTGAACACTGAAGCTTTCTTT
CASRGVNTEAFF
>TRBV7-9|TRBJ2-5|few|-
TGTGCCAGCAGCCGGCAGGGGCCAGAGACCCAGTACTTC
CASSRQGPETQYF
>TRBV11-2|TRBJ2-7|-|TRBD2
TGTGCCAGCAGCTCCCCTGGACTAGCGGGATTCGAGCAGTACTTC
CASSSPGLAGFEQYF
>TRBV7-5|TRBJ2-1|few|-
TGTGCCACCCCCTCCGGAGCGTACAATGAGCAGTTCTTC
CATPSGAYNEQFF
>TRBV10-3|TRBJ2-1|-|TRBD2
TGTGCCATCAGTGTTCGGACTAGCGGGAGCTATGAGCAGTTCTTC
CAISVRTSGSYEQFF
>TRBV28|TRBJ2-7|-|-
TGTGCCAGCAGGGTTGGTAGCGGTACCTACGAGCAGTACTTC
CASRVGSGTYEQYF
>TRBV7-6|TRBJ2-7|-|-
TGTGCCAGCAGCTTAGGCAGGGGCCCAATGGGTGAGCAGTACTTC
CASSLGRGPMGEQYF
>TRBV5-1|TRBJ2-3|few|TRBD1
TGCGCCAGCACCCCGCATGGGAGGGGGACAGGGAAAGATACGCAGTATTTT
CASTPHGRGTGKDTQYF
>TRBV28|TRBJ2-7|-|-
TGTGCCAGCCTAGACGCCCGGGGGTTCTACGAGCAGTACTTC
CASLDARGFYEQYF
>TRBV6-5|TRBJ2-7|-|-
TGTGCCAGCAGACCCGGGGGCTCCTACGAGCAGTACTTC
CASRPGGSYEQYF
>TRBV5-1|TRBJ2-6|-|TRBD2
TGCGCCAGCAGCTTGGACGGGACTAGCGGGGGGACTGGGGCCAACGTCCTGACTTTC
CASSLDGTSGGTGANVLTF
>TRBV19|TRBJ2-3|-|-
TGTGCCAGTACCTCAAGTAGTTACCGGGGAGATACGCAGTATTTT
CASTSSSYRGDTQYF
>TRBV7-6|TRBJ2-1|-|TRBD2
TGTGCCAGCAGTCCCCTGGCGGGAGGGCCGAATGAGCAGTTCTTC
CASSPLAGGPNEQFF
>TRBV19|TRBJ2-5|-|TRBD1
TGTGCCAGTAACCCGGGACAGGGCCAAGAGACCCAGTACTTC
CASNPGQGQETQYF
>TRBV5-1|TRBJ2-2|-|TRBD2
TGCGCCAGCAGCACGTTAGCGGGAGTAGGGACCGGGGAGCTGTTTTTT
CASSTLAGVGTGELFF
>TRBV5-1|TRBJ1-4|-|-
TGCGCCAGCAGCTTGGACTGGGCCCCTGAAAAACTGTTTTTT
CASSLDWAPEKLFF
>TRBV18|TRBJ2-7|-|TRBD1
TGTGCCAGCTCACTAGGACAGGGGGCGAGCGAGCAGTACTTC
CASSLGQGASEQYF